A selection of T cell receptor beta chains follows, all from one sample in a study of T cell responses to AZD1222 COVID-19 vaccine. The assay was immunoSEQ multiplex PCR, and TCRdb's table has in-frame clones only and misses some. The repertoire includes 95,000 to 110,000 clones, less than 95% of them detected once, and under 5.5% sits in the top ten. This specimen consisted of peripheral blood, obtained on day 0 of AZD1222 vaccination. Receptors were obtained from an adult in good health. Both conserved end residues are trimmed from each CDR3. Fields, in order: V gene, J gene, CDR3 protein.

TRBV28	TRBJ2-1	ASSFEHGGQGRNEQF
TRBV28	TRBJ2-7	ATDPTVRGYEQY
TRBV5-4	TRBJ2-5	ASSLGRGRFEETQY
TRBV30	TRBJ1-1	AWSVGLMNTEAF
TRBV6-5	TRBJ2-7	ASSYRTGSEQY
TRBV30	TRBJ2-7	AWSARDEQY
TRBV4-1	TRBJ1-1	ASSQVGSLGAF
TRBV7-9	TRBJ2-4	ASSPRQGKDVNIQY
TRBV10-2	TRBJ1-5	ASSDLAGGFQPQH
TRBV2	TRBJ1-1	ASSARGLVAAEAF
TRBV21-1	TRBJ1-6	ASSRGEPTNSPLH
TRBV6-6	TRBJ1-5	ASSYPSVDQPQH
TRBV3-1/TRBV3-2	TRBJ2-3	ASSQEGGGRGTQY
TRBV2	TRBJ2-2	ASSLTSGTGELF
TRBV7-9	TRBJ1-2	ASSLEVPNYGYT
TRBV11-2	TRBJ1-3	ASSLGAGPSGNTIY
TRBV27	TRBJ1-5	ASSLGTGVLNQPQH
TRBV6-5	TRBJ2-2	ASSYGGSNTGELF
TRBV4-3	TRBJ2-1	ASSQDRRVEQF
TRBV5-1	TRBJ2-5	ASSRGTSGGRQETQY
TRBV5-1	TRBJ2-1	ASSLEQGVSNEQF
TRBV10-3	TRBJ1-1	AIKGQTNTEAF